A single sample gave rise to the 22 T cell receptor beta chains below, sequenced in a study of cytomegalovirus exposure and HLA in healthy donors. PCR was performed using 60 Vbeta and 13 Jbeta primers. The repertoire was sequenced with immunoSEQ multiplex PCR; TCRdb's copy has only in-frame clones and lacks some. This sample has 150,000 to 200,000 clones, with more than 70% found just once. The sequenced sample was PBMCs. These receptors all come from a woman aged 40 to 49 in good health and CMV-seronegative.

This sequence joins TRBV11-3 and TRBJ2-5, with TRBD2 as a possible D gene (7 bases). Trimming pared 5 bases from V and 3 bases from J, leaving 19 bases between. This CDR3 comprises 16 residues. CDR1 is SGHNT and CDR2 is YENEEA in the germline V gene. The CDR3 protein is CASSPVGGGHKETQYF. CDR3 nucleotides: TGTGCCAGCAGCCCAGTAGGGGGAGGGCACAAAGAGACCCAGTACTTC.

The gene calls are TRBV18 and TRBJ2-3; 11 bases line up with TRBD2. CDR1 KGHSH and CDR2 LQKENI come from the germline V gene. V shed 3 bases and J 3 bases; nucleotides not matched to a gene: 2. The CDR3 runs to 15 residues. The chain's CDR3 is CASSPGLAGTDTQYF. DNA for the CDR3: TGTGCCAGCTCACCCGGACTAGCGGGTACAGATACGCAGTATTTT.

The J gene is TRBJ2-7, the V gene TRBV4-3, with D perhaps matching TRBD1 (5 bases). The germline V and J ends were trimmed by 0 bases and 2 bases, with 17 bases remaining between them. The CDR3 covers 17 residues. Germline loops: CDR1 LGHNA, CDR2 YSLEER. The CDR3 spells CASSQDRFSLGAYEQYF. CDR3 DNA: TGCGCCAGCAGCCAAGATAGGTTTTCCTTAGGGGCCTACGAGCAGTACTTC.

V is TRBV5-1 and J is TRBJ1-1, with D possibly being TRBD1 (5 bases). The CDR3 sequence is 14 residues long. Germline-derived CDR1 and CDR2 are SGHRS and YFSETQ. V lost 2 bases and J 3 bases, leaving 11 bases between the germline ends. The CDR3 DNA is TGCGCCAGCAGCTTTTCAGGGAGGGACACTGAAGCTTTCTTT. Residues: CASSFSGRDTEAFF.

The V and J genes are TRBV29-1 and TRBJ1-1; possibly TRBD1 for D (5 bases). CDR1 is SQVTM, CDR2 ANQGSEA, per germline. The ends were cut back, 1 base at V and 5 bases at J, with 11 bases in the middle. The CDR3 is 13 residues long. In nucleotides, the CDR3 is TGCAGCGTTGAAGGGTTCGGGGGGACTGAAGCTTTCTTT. Protein: CSVEGFGGTEAFF.

The chain employs TRBV4-2 and TRBJ2-1; 10 nucleotides align to TRBD1. Trimming took 4 bases from V and 7 from J; bases not matched to a gene: 13. This CDR3 contains 17 residues. Per germline, CDR1 LGHNA and CDR2 YNFKEQ. Here the CDR3 reads CASSRGPLTGGTNEQFF. In nucleotides, the CDR3 is TGTGCCAGCAGCCGCGGCCCGTTGACAGGGGGCACAAATGAGCAGTTCTTC.

This chain joins TRBV11-3 and TRBJ2-5, with 10 bases that match TRBD2. Germline V gives CDR1 SGHNT, CDR2 YENEEA. This CDR3 contains 20 residues. V dropped 5 bases and J dropped 5; count of bases not matched to a gene: 23. Written as DNA, the CDR3 is TGTGCCAGCAGCACGGACAGGGACGATATCATAGCGGGAGGCGCCGAGACCCAGTACTTC. It specifies CASSTDRDDIIAGGAETQYF.

Comments on this clone: Other nucleotide sequences in the sample specify the same CDR3. J is TRBJ2-1 and V is TRBV7-2; 8 positions match TRBD2. The germline V gene encodes CDR1 SGHTA and CDR2 FQGNSA. V lost 2 bases to trimming and J lost 4 bases; unmatched junction nucleotides: 1. The CDR3 totals 14 residues. For the CDR3, the DNA is TGTGCCAGCAGCTTAACTAGCGGTTACAATGAGCAGTTCTTC. This encodes CASSLTSGYNEQFF.

The DNA of the CDR3 is TGTGCCAGCACTAAGGGGACTAACACCGGGGAGCTGTTTTTT. Translation: CASTKGTNTGELFF. The chain combines TRBV27 with TRBJ2-2, with D perhaps matching TRBD2 (6 bases). Germline-derived CDR1 and CDR2 are MNHEY and SMNVEV (reference sequence). Trimming stripped 7 bases from V and 2 bases from J, with 11 bases between. The CDR3 totals 14 residues.

The gene calls are TRBV2 and TRBJ2-7; 8 positions agree with TRBD1. Trimming cost V 8 bases and J 6 bases; bases outside gene matches: 9. The CDR3 is 13 amino acids. Germline V gives CDR1 SNHLY, CDR2 FYNNEI. CDR3 DNA sequence: TGTGCCAGCGGAAGGACAGGGATCGGCGAGCAGTACTTC. Translation gives CASGRTGIGEQYF. The variable domain in full, with the rest retrieved from reference TRBV2 and TRBJ2-7, is EPEVTQTPSHQVTQMGQEVILRCVPISNHLYFYWYRQILGQKVEFLVSFYNNEISEKSEIFDDQFSVERPDGSNFTLKIRSTKLEDSAMYFCASGRTGIGEQYFGPGTRLTVT.

The gene calls are TRBV4-3 and TRBJ2-1; D unresolved. Between the trimmed V and J ends, which lost 0 bases and 7 bases, there was a span of 7 bases. The CDR3 consists of 13 residues. The germline V gene has CDR1 LGHNA and CDR2 YSLEER. CDR3 region: CASSQEVLNEQFF. The CDR3 DNA follows: TGCGCCAGCAGCCAAGAGGTTCTAAATGAGCAGTTCTTC.

This clone has just one count. One end of the junction fails to match germline, which may point to a read error. The chain joins TRBV7-9 to TRBJ1-1; TRBD1 matches 9 bases. CDR3 length: 15 amino acids. CDR1 and CDR2 (germline): SEHNR, FQNEAQ (reference sequence). CDR3 loop: CSSSIRQGEGTEAFF. In DNA, the CDR3 is TGTTCCAGCAGCATTCGACAGGGGGAGGGCACTGAAGCTTTCTTT.

This clone was counted only a few times. The chain uses TRBV4-1 and TRBJ1-6, with a tentative D call TRBD1 (6 bases). The germline V gene has CDR1 MGHRA and CDR2 YSYEKL. This CDR3 comprises 15 residues. V was trimmed by 2 bases and J by 8 bases, leaving 13 bases between them. The CDR3 protein is CASSQRSGGDSPLHF. CDR3 nucleotides: TGCGCCAGCAGCCAACGGTCTGGGGGCGATTCACCCCTCCACTTT.

The genes are TRBV14 and TRBJ2-1; 11 bases line up with TRBD2. After removal of 0 bases from V and 5 bases from J, the junction contained 9 bases not matched to a gene. Germline V gene sequence: CDR1 SGHDN, CDR2 FVKESK. This CDR3 is built from 18 residues. The CDR3 DNA reads as TGTGCCAGCAGCCAAGATTATATAGCGGGAGGGCCCCACAATGAGCAGTTCTTC. Translating it yields CASSQDYIAGGPHNEQFF.

This clone has only a few counts. The chain links TRBV7-2 to TRBJ1-2, with unresolved D. The ends were cut back, 3 bases at V and 6 bases at J, with 11 bases in the middle. The V gene's germline CDR1 is SGHTA and CDR2 FQGNSA. This CDR3 spans 13 amino acids. This CDR3 is CASSLIRGNGYTF. In DNA form, the CDR3 reads TGTGCCAGCAGCTTGATACGCGGGAATGGCTACACCTTC.

CDR3: CAWSVRRQGAAEAFF. For the CDR3, the DNA is TGTGCCTGGAGTGTACGCAGACAGGGGGCGGCTGAAGCTTTCTTT. The chain joins TRBV30 to TRBJ1-1; 10 positions match TRBD1. CDR1 GTSNPN and CDR2 SVGIG come from the germline V gene (reference sequence). This CDR3 region has 15 residues. V lost 0 bases and J lost 6; bases outside the gene matches: 7. The whole variable domain, remainder taken from reference TRBV30 and TRBJ1-1, is SQTIHQWPATLVQPVGSPLSLECTVEGTSNPNLYWYRQAAGRGLQLLFYSVGIGQISSEVPQNLSASRPQDRQFILSSKKLLLSDSGFYLCAWSVRRQGAAEAFFGQGTRLTVV.

For the CDR3, the DNA is TGTGCCAGCAGTCTCCGACTAGCGGGATATTTTGAGCAGTTCTTC. Its translation is CASSLRLAGYFEQFF. The chain employs TRBV27 and TRBJ2-1; TRBD2 agrees at 11 bases. With V trimmed by 5 bases and J by 9 bases, 9 bases remained unmatched. Germline assignment: CDR1 MNHEY and CDR2 SMNVEV (reference sequence). The CDR3 contains 15 residues.

The V gene is TRBV7-2, the J gene TRBJ1-1; the match to TRBD1 covers 7 bases. CDR3 size: 14 residues. V shed 0 bases, J shed 6 bases, and the junction held 4 bases outside the gene matches. CDR1 is SGHTA and CDR2 is FQGNSA in the germline V gene. The CDR3 reads CASSLAGGKAEAFF. The CDR3 coding sequence is TGTGCCAGCAGCTTAGCAGGGGGCAAAGCTGAAGCTTTCTTT.

The gene calls are TRBV6-1 and TRBJ1-1; tentatively, D is TRBD1 (6 bases). The length of the CDR3 is 13 residues. With 4 bases removed from V and 7 bases from J, the gap between germline ends came to 13 bases. Germline V gene data show CDR1 as MNHNS and CDR2 as SASEGT. This chain's CDR3 is CASSAQGNSEAFF. In DNA, the CDR3 is TGTGCCAGCAGTGCACAGGGTAATAGTGAAGCTTTCTTT.

With regard to this clone: A junction end diverges from the germline sequence, so it may reflect a read error. V and J are TRBV6-1 and TRBJ1-2; the match to TRBD1 covers 10 bases. This CDR3 has 14 residues. Germline V CDR1 and CDR2: MNHNS, SASEGT. The CDR3 loop reads CASSEGQGVFGYTF. CDR3 DNA: TGTGCCAGCAGCGAAGGACAGGGGGTCTTTGGCTACACCTTC.

The chain carries TRBV10-3 and TRBJ1-4, with D tentatively TRBD1 (6 bases). The CDR3 is 15 amino acids. Germline-derived CDR1 and CDR2 are ENHRY and SYGVKD. With 4 bases removed from V and 7 bases from J, the gap between germline ends came to 16 bases. CDR3 protein: CAISADTLGGEKLFF. CDR3 nucleotide sequence: TGTGCCATCAGTGCGGACACCTTAGGGGGTGAAAAACTGTTTTTT.

The rearrangement joins TRBV9 to TRBJ2-1; 8 bases are a match to TRBD2. Germline V lookup: CDR1 SGDLS, CDR2 YYNGEE. The CDR3 runs 16 residues. After removal of 4 bases from V and 8 bases from J, the junction contained 14 bases not matched to a gene. For the CDR3, the DNA is TGTGCCAGCAGCCCCCCAAGCGGGAGTAGGGGGGATGAGCAGTTCTTC. It encodes CASSPPSGSRGDEQFF.